Sequencing of this T cell receptor (beta chain) was carried out in a study of blood T cells in healthy people across ages (dated by TCRdb to the mid-2010s). Study-level background: Template switching captured roughly one uniquely barcoded TCR beta cDNA molecule per two T cells in model experiments. The study measured age-related changes in TCR beta repertoire diversity using deep sequencing normalized with unique cDNA molecular identifiers. Donors were grouped into four age groups: young (average 16 years), middle-aged (roughly 40), aged (about 60) and long-lived (around 82). To avoid experimental bias, donors of different ages were spread randomly across the sequencing lanes. The study analyzed two additional independent replicas of 1 million unique cDNA reads from the same blood draw for two donors, one aged 18 to 30 and one aged 80 or older.

The investigation overall reported the following: Estimates of total diversity based on one million sequenced T cells were regarded as lower bounds and as underestimates. Donor CMV infection status was unknown, potentially confounding age-related changes in expanded clonotypes. The percentage of naive T cells measured by flow cytometry correlated strongly with observed TCR beta diversity. Bulk unsorted PBMC profiling prevented conclusive comparison of naive and antigen-experienced compartments. Observed TCR beta diversity per million T cells fell roughly linearly with age, and a significant reduction was already apparent by age about 36. Compared with the aged group, the long-lived group had more naive CD4+ T cells, fewer expanded clones and increased TCR diversity, a pattern suggesting age selection.

The V and J ends are trimmed by 1 base and 6 bases, leaving 13 bases between them. CDR1 and CDR2, per the germline V gene, are SQVTM and ANQGSEA. From the cysteine up to the phenylalanine, the CDR3 has a length of 14 residues. The sequence is cut down to CDR3 DNA, 42 bases in frame from base 1. The library was generated by 5' RACE. Sequencing was carried out with an Illumina HiSeq 2500. A second about 7 to 11 cycle PCR used a sample-barcoded 5' primer and a J-beta primer mix. Each TCR beta cDNA molecule received a unique molecular identifier from a template-switch 5' adaptor carrying 12 random nucleotides. Each sample yielded at least 2.5 million CDR3-containing paired-end reads. The Mint cDNA synthesis kit, primed by a TRBC-specific oligonucleotide, was used to synthesize first-strand cDNA from all RNA. Following uracil-DNA glycosylase treatment, all cDNA underwent a first 18-cycle PCR with the universal primers M1SS and BC2_uni_R. Per the authors' processing: For normalization, 1 million high-quality reads were randomly selected from each sample, with every read carrying a distinct molecular identifier. Reads with shared molecular identifiers were discarded instead of being binned into consensus sequences. MiTCR, set to a Q25 quality threshold and the strictest error-elimination algorithm, was used for CDR3 identification, clonotype clustering and error correction. A nonparametric unseen species model with Euler transformation was used to estimate a lower bound on total TCR beta diversity. The public reads were run again by TCRdb, first through fastp at Q25 and then through MiXCR, and only productive beta chains were kept. Merged by CDR3 protein, the rows form single entries marked with the most common genes and DNA. The V and J calls come from TCRdb's annotation, not from the publication. For this sample there are over 600,000 distinct CDR3 sequences; around three fifths appear just once. About 26% of the sample lies in the top ten.

Notes on this clonotype: Its antigen is currently not known. Per-base qualities were not stored, and no clone one base away is much larger.

The donors were 40 or so Caucasian individuals from Russia, aged roughly 6 to 100 years, who were systemically healthy. Each donor gave 8 to 10 milliliters of peripheral blood, collected into EDTA-treated Vacutainer tubes. PBMCs were isolated by Ficoll-Paque density-gradient centrifugation, with at least 6.5 million obtained per sample. Total RNA was extracted from PBMCs with Trizol reagent, with at least 6 micrograms obtained per sample. For every donor, an aliquot of PBMCs went through flow cytometry to measure the percentages of naive CD45RAhigh/CD27high T cells. The sample was blood. The rearrangement joined TRBV29-1 to TRBJ2-1; the D gene may be TRBD1 or TRBD2, since each aligns over 5 bases. The sequence derives from a man aged 35-49 years in good health. The sequenced DNA: TGCAGCGTTGAAGGGGGACCCGTGGGCAATGAGCAGTTCTTC. This yields the protein CSVEGGPVGNEQFF.